This T cell receptor beta chain was captured in a study of T cell responses to AZD1222 COVID-19 vaccine. Study-level points and caveats: Repertoires in all cases were sampled only once the peak T cell response had passed. Two AZD1222 administrations were followed by greater Spike-specific TCR breadth and depth. It should be noted that donors were predominantly white British and more often female, and clonal diversity was possibly underestimated.

Concerning this clone: Its specificity is not known.

Germline V gene lookup returns CDR1 SGHVS and CDR2 FNYEAQ. The CDR3 sequence is 18 residues long. Trimming left V 1 base short and J 1 base short, with 20 bases between. The assay was immunoSEQ multiplex PCR, and TCRdb's table has in-frame clones only and misses some. The repertoire holds fewer than 120,000 clones, 80% to 95% seen once, with 2% to 2.5% in the top ten. The sequence was collected from an adult who received the AZD1222 COVID-19 vaccine. The sample in question was peripheral blood, obtained 28 days after the second AZD1222 dose. V and J are TRBV7-6 and TRBJ2-7; the D call may be TRBD1 or TRBD2 (5 bases each). The CDR3 DNA follows: TGTGCCAGCAGCTTAGGGGGCCCGGGGACGGTGGTTTCCTACGAGCAGTACTTC. Residues: CASSLGGPGTVVSYEQYF.